The clone carrying this T cell receptor (beta chain) was counted between two and nine times. Trimming shortened V by 7 bases and J by 0 bases, and 25 bases separated the two germline ends. Germline V gene data show CDR1 as MNHEY and CDR2 as SMNVEV (reference sequence). The CDR3 is 19 amino acids. Via MiXCR, TCRdb re-called the reads, giving one row per CDR3 protein. The data show 500,000 to 600,000 distinct CDR3 sequences, 15% to 20% seen once. This sample was included in a study of T cell repertoires in cytomegalovirus infection. V is TRBV27 and J is TRBJ2-1; tentatively, D is TRBD1 or TRBD2 (5 bases each). Sequenced: CD8+ T cells from PBMCs. The TCR comes from a human donor in good health (CMV status not recorded). Some clones in this sample may be carry-over from other donors' samples. The CDR3 loop reads CASNLFGTVPPSSYNEQFF. DNA of the CDR3: TGTGCCAGCAACCTATTCGGGACGGTGCCCCCAAGCTCCTACAATGAGCAGTTCTTC.